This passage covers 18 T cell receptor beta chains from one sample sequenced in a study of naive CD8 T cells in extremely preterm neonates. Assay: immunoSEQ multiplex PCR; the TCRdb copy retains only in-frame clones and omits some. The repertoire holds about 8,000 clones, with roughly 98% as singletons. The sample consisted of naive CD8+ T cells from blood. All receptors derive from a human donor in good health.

The CDR3 coding sequence is TGCGCCAGCAGCAACCTGCCCAATCCGGGAGGGGTGCAAGGAAACTATGGCTACACCTTC. Residues: CASSNLPNPGGVQGNYGYTF. The rearrangement joins TRBV10-1 to TRBJ1-2; possible D gene TRBD1, 5 bases. Germline assignment: CDR1 WNHNN and CDR2 SYGVQD (reference sequence). CDR3 size: 20 residues. V lost 6 bases to trimming and J lost 2 bases, with 31 bases between them.

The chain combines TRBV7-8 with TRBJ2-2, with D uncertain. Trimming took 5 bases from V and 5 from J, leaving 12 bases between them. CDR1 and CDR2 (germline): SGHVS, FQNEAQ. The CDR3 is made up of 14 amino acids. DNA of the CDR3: TGTGCCAGCAGCCAACTTCCCTTTACCGGGGAGCTGTTTTTT. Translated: CASSQLPFTGELFF. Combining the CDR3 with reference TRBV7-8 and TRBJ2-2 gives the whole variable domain GAGVSQSPRYKVAKRGQDVALRCDPISGHVSLFWYQQALGQGPEFLTYFQNEAQLDKSGLPSDRFFAERPEGSVSTLKIQRTQQEDSAVYLCASSQLPFTGELFFGEGSRLTVL.

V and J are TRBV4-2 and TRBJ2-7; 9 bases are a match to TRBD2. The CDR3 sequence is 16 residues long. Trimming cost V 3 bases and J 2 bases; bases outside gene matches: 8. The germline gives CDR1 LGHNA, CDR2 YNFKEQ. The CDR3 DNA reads TGTGCCAGCAGCCAGAGTTCGTCTAGCGGGGCCTACGAGCAGTACTTC. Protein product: CASSQSSSSGAYEQYF.

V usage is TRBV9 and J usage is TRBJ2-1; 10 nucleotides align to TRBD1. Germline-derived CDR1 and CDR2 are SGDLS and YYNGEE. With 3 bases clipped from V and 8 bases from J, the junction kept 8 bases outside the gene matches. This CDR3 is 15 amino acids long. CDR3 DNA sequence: TGTGCCAGCAGCGCGACCGGGACAGGGGTCGATGAGCAGTTCTTC. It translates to CASSATGTGVDEQFF.

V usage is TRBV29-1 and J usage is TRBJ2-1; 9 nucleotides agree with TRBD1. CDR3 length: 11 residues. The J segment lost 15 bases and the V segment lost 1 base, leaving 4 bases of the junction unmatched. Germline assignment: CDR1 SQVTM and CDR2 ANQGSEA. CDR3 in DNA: TGCAGCGTTGAAGCGGGACAGGGAAGGTTCTTC. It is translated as CSVEAGQGRFF.

The CDR3 bases are TGTGCCAGCAGCTTAGGGACTAATGATGAGCAGTTCTTC. It codes for CASSLGTNDEQFF. The V and J genes are TRBV7-9 and TRBJ2-1; possibly TRBD2 for D (6 bases). V lost 1 base, J lost 8 bases, and 9 bases lay in between. CDR3 length: 13 amino acids. Germline CDR1 reads SEHNR; CDR2 reads FQNEAQ (reference sequence).

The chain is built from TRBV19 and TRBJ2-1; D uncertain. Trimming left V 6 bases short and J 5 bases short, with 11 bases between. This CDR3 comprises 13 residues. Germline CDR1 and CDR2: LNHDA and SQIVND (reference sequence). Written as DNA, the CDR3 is TGTGCCAGTAGGGCCCCTGGTAACAATGAGCAGTTCTTC. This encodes CASRAPGNNEQFF.

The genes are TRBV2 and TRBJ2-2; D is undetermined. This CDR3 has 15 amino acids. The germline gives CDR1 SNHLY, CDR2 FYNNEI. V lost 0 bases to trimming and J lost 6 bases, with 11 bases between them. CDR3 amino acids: CASSEALGFPGELFF. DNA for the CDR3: TGTGCCAGCAGTGAAGCGCTCGGGTTTCCCGGGGAGCTGTTTTTT.

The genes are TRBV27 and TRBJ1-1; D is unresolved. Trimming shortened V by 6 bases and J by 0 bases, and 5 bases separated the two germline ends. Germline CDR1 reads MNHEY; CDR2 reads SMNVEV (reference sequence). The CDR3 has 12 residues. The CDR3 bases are TGTGCCAGCAGATCCTTGAACACTGAAGCTTTCTTT. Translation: CASRSLNTEAFF.

CDR3 amino acids: CATSPRQNQPQHF. DNA for the CDR3: TGTGCCACCTCTCCGAGGCAGAATCAGCCCCAGCATTTT. This chain joins TRBV15 and TRBJ1-5, with D unclear. The CDR3 spans 13 residues. Per germline, CDR1 LNHNV and CDR2 YYDKDF (reference sequence). V was cut by 8 bases and J by 4 bases, with 12 bases left in between.

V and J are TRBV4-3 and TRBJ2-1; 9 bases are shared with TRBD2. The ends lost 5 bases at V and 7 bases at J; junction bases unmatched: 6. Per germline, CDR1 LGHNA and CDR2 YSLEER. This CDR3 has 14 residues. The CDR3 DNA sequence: TGCGCCAGCAGCTTTTCTAGCGGGAAGAATGAGCAGTTCTTC. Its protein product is CASSFSSGKNEQFF.

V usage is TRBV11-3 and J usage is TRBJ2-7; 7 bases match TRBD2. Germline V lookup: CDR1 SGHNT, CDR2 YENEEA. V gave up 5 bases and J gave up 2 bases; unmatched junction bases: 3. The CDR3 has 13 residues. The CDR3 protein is CASSPGLAYEQYV. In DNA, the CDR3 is TGTGCCAGCAGCCCAGGACTAGCCTACGAGCAGTACGTC.

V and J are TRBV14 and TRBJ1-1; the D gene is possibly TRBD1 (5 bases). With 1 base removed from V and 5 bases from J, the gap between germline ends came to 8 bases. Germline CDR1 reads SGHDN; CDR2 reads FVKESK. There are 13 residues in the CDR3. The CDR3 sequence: CASSQAKGTEAFF. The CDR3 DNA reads TGTGCCAGCAGCCAAGCAAAGGGGACTGAAGCTTTCTTT.

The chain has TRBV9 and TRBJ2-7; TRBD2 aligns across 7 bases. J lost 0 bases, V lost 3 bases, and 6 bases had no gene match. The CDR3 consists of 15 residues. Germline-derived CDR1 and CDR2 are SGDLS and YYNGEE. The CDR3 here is CASSEAGTNSYEQYF. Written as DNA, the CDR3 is TGTGCCAGCAGCGAGGCCGGGACTAACTCCTACGAGCAGTACTTC.

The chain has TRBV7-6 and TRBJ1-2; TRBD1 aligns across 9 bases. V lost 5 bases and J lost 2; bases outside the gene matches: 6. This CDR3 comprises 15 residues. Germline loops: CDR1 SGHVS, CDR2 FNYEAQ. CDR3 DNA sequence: TGTGCCAGCAGCGCAGGACAGGGGATGAACTATGGCTACACCTTC. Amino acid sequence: CASSAGQGMNYGYTF.

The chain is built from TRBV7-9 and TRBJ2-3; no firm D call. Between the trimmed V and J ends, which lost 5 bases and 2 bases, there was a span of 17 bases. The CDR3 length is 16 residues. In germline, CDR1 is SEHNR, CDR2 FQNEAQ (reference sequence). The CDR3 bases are TGTGCCAGCAGCCCGCCAGGTGTAGAATTCACAGATACGCAGTATTTT. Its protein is CASSPPGVEFTDTQYF.

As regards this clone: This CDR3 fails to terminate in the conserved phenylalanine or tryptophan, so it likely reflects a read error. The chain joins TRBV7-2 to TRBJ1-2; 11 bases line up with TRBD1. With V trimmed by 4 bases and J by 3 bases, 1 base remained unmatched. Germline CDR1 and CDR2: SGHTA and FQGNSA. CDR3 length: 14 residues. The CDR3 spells CASSSGQGDYGYTL. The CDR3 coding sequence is TGTGCCAGCAGCTCGGGACAGGGGGACTATGGCTACACCCTC.

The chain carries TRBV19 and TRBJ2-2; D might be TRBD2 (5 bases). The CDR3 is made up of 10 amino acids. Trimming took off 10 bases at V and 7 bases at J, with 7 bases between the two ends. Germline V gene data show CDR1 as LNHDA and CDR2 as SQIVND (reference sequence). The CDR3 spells CATEGGELFF. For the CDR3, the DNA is TGTGCCACCGAGGGCGGGGAGCTGTTTTTT.